The 17 T cell receptor beta chains below all came from one sample that was sequenced in a study of T-cell memory formation after mild COVID-19 (dated by TCRdb to the early 2020s). Library preparation was by 5' RACE. The sequencer listed for this sample is Illumina NovaSeq 6000. The public reads were reanalyzed by TCRdb: fastp trimming at Q25, MiXCR alignment, in-frame beta chains only. Rows with one shared CDR3 protein collapse into an entry with the most common genes and DNA. A total of around 200,000 distinct CDR3 sequences appear in this sample, roughly 30% of them only once. About an eighth of the sample is taken by the ten largest. Sample: PBMCs or a T cell subset sorted from them (not recorded which). These TCRs come from an adult woman who had mild COVID-19 (a few samples of this study predate the infection). The sample titles of this study are shuffled in the database, so cell type and time point are left out; the donor was told from shared clones.

V gene TRBV7-6 combines with J gene TRBJ1-1; 9 bases match TRBD1. CDR1 is SGHVS, CDR2 FNYEAQ, per germline. This CDR3 is 19 amino acids long. V was pared by 2 bases and J by 1 base, with 14 bases of the junction left unmatched. Here the CDR3 reads CASSLTRTGELRGNTEAFF. CDR3 nucleotides: TGTGCCAGCAGCTTAACCCGGACAGGGGAATTGCGAGGGAACACTGAAGCTTTCTTT.

The chain combines TRBV20-1 with TRBJ2-5, with 9 nucleotides matching TRBD2. Germline assignment: CDR1 DFQATT and CDR2 SNEGSKA (reference sequence). Trimming took 6 bases from V and 0 from J; bases not matched to a gene: 11. This CDR3 region has 16 residues. CDR3 region: CSARLVAGAYQETQYF. Written as DNA, the CDR3 is TGCAGTGCAAGACTTGTAGCGGGGGCATACCAAGAGACCCAGTACTTC.

This clonotype was recorded a few times. The chain links TRBV5-1 to TRBJ2-1; TRBD2 is a possible D gene (6 bases). Germline V gene data show CDR1 as SGHRS and CDR2 as YFSETQ. The CDR3 totals 14 residues. The germline V and J ends were trimmed by 1 base and 8 bases, with 13 bases remaining between them. CDR3 amino acids: CASSLLGGKYEQFF. CDR3 coding DNA: TGCGCCAGCAGCTTGCTTGGCGGGAAGTATGAGCAGTTCTTC.

The chain combines TRBV11-2 with TRBJ2-1; 11 positions agree with TRBD2. The germline V gene encodes CDR1 SGHAT and CDR2 FQNNGV. The CDR3 is 16 amino acids. The J segment lost 8 bases and the V segment lost 2 bases, leaving 8 bases of the junction unmatched. In DNA form, the CDR3 reads TGTGCCAGCAGCTTACCGACTAGCGGGGTCGGGGATGAGCAGTTCTTC. Translated: CASSLPTSGVGDEQFF.

A few counts support this clonotype. The V and J genes are TRBV7-9 and TRBJ2-2; no reliable D call. Germline V lookup: CDR1 SEHNR, CDR2 FQNEAQ (reference sequence). The CDR3 is 14 residues long. The germline V and J ends were trimmed by 7 bases and 0 bases, with 9 bases remaining between them. CDR3 bases: TGTGCCAGCAATCACCACGCGAACACCGGGGAGCTGTTTTTT. The encoded protein is CASNHHANTGELFF.

This clonotype has just a few counts. The V and J genes are TRBV6-5 and TRBJ2-2; D tentatively reads TRBD1 or TRBD2 (5 bases each). The CDR3 runs to 12 residues. V was clipped by 5 bases and J by 7 bases, with 8 bases between them. In germline, CDR1 is MNHEY, CDR2 SVGAGI. As DNA, the CDR3 is TGTGCCAGCAGTCGAGGGGTCGGGGAGCTGTTTTTT. Protein: CASSRGVGELFF.

The chain has TRBV29-1 and TRBJ1-4; no definite D call. V was clipped by 0 bases and J by 8 bases, with 7 bases between them. The CDR3 runs 12 residues. Germline V gene data show CDR1 as SQVTM and CDR2 as ANQGSEA. The CDR3 nucleotides are TGCAGCGTTGAAGAGGTGGGAGAAAAACTGTTTTTT. It translates to CSVEEVGEKLFF.

This clonotype was detected only a few times. The chain combines TRBV25-1 with TRBJ2-5, with 7 nucleotides matching TRBD2. Germline CDR1 and CDR2: MGHDK and SYGVNS. The length of the CDR3 is 16 residues. The trim removed 2 bases at V and 5 bases at J, leaving 11 bases unmatched. The CDR3 is CASSEGSGAAVETQYF. As DNA, the CDR3 is TGTGCCAGCAGTGAAGGGAGCGGGGCAGCTGTGGAGACCCAGTACTTC.

The chain uses TRBV5-1 and TRBJ1-1, with TRBD1 identical over 8 bases. Germline CDR1 reads SGHRS; CDR2 reads YFSETQ. With 0 bases clipped from V and 2 bases from J, the junction kept 6 bases outside the gene matches. There are 16 residues in the CDR3. CDR3 residues: CASSLEGTGLNTEAFF. CDR3 nucleotide sequence: TGCGCCAGCAGCTTGGAGGGGACAGGACTAAACACTGAAGCTTTCTTT.

The sample holds a few counts of this clonotype. This sequence joins TRBV27 and TRBJ2-7; 8 positions agree with TRBD1. CDR3 length: 15 residues. Germline assignment: CDR1 MNHEY and CDR2 SMNVEV (reference sequence). Losses at the gene ends were 2 bases for V and 0 bases for J; bases not matched to a gene: 3. CDR3 residues: CASSLLGTGSYEQYF. Written as DNA, the CDR3 is TGTGCCAGCAGTTTACTCGGGACAGGCTCCTACGAGCAGTACTTC.

This chain links TRBV9 with TRBJ2-1; D is uncertain. V lost 2 bases to trimming and J lost 8 bases, with 11 bases between them. Germline CDR1 SGDLS, CDR2 YYNGEE. The CDR3 contains 13 residues. CDR3 sequence: CASSVISWDEQFF. The CDR3 nucleotides read TGTGCCAGCAGCGTTATTAGCTGGGATGAGCAGTTCTTC.

This clonotype was counted a few times. The chain uses TRBV7-8 and TRBJ2-1, with TRBD2 identical over 8 bases. J was trimmed by 7 bases and V by 1 base; bases with no gene match: 6. The CDR3 is 15 amino acids. CDR1 and CDR2 from the germline V gene are SGHVS and FQNEAQ. The CDR3 reads CASSLVSGGVNEQFF. Written as DNA, the CDR3 is TGTGCCAGCAGCTTAGTATCGGGAGGGGTAAATGAGCAGTTCTTC.

The sample holds a few counts of this clonotype. In nucleotides, the CDR3 is TGCAGTGCTAGGAGGGGCTTGAACACTGAAGCTTTCTTT. Translation: CSARRGLNTEAFF. The chain recombines TRBV20-1 with TRBJ1-1; D might be TRBD1 (5 bases). This CDR3 is 13 amino acids long. The germline V and J ends were trimmed by 3 bases and 0 bases, with 8 bases remaining between them. Germline V gene sequence: CDR1 DFQATT, CDR2 SNEGSKA (reference sequence).

V is TRBV15 and J is TRBJ1-5; D gene unclear. Germline CDR1 and CDR2: LNHNV and YYDKDF (reference sequence). Deletions cut 5 bases from V and 4 bases from J, with 15 bases between. This CDR3 spans 15 amino acids. CDR3 in amino acids: CATSLDRDRNQPQHF. CDR3 DNA: TGTGCCACCAGCTTAGATAGAGATCGGAATCAGCCCCAGCATTTT.

The chain recombines TRBV7-8 with TRBJ2-5; TRBD1 matches 7 bases. J lost 1 base, V lost 5 bases, and 13 bases had no gene match. The germline V gene has CDR1 SGHVS and CDR2 FQNEAQ. The CDR3 consists of 17 residues. CDR3 in amino acids: CASSPGRIYRGQETQYF. The CDR3 nucleotides read TGTGCCAGCAGCCCGGGTAGGATATACAGGGGCCAAGAGACCCAGTACTTC.

In this sample, this clonotype turned up a few times. The J gene is TRBJ1-5, the V gene TRBV12-3 or TRBV12-4; D might be TRBD1 (5 bases). CDR3 length: 15 amino acids. V dropped 6 bases and J dropped 0 bases, with 12 bases sitting between them. The CDR3 region has the DNA TGTGCCAGCAGACCCTCGGGGGGTAGCAATCAGCCCCAGCATTTT. This translates into CASRPSGGSNQPQHF.

V usage is TRBV12-5 and J usage is TRBJ2-1; TRBD2 matches at 7 bases. CDR1 and CDR2 from the germline V gene are LGHNT and FRNRAP. The CDR3 has 14 residues. V lost 2 bases to trimming and J lost 10 bases; unmatched junction nucleotides: 8. The CDR3 region is CASGLTSEGLEQFF. In nucleotides, the CDR3 is TGTGCTAGTGGTTTGACTAGCGAAGGTTTAGAGCAGTTCTTC.